This record looks at one T cell receptor beta chain sequence and its context. Its antigen is currently unknown. This sample was included in a study of shared clonotypes between healthy human individuals. CDR1 and CDR2 (germline): MNHEY, SMNVEV (reference sequence). CDR3 length: 14 amino acids. The ends lost 2 bases at V and 7 bases at J; junction bases unmatched: 7. Whole-study findings and limits: In general, naive subsets displayed greater estimated richness than memory subsets did. A handful of donors shared about 5% of their naive CD4 clonotypes.

The table came from immunoSEQ multiplex PCR; TCRdb's copy has only in-frame clones and leaves some out. In the table there are around 370,000 clones, about 96% of which are singletons. The clonotype originates from a man aged 25-45 years in good health. The source material was memory CD8+ T cells sorted from blood. As to subset: CD45RO+ cells pooled with CCR7-negative TemRA cells. The chain combines TRBV27 with TRBJ1-1; 7 positions match TRBD1. CDR3 sequence: CASSLDRVGSEAFF. The CDR3 DNA sequence: TGTGCCAGCAGTTTAGACAGGGTAGGGAGTGAAGCTTTCTTT.